This T cell receptor beta chain was observed in a study of CD8 T cells in ankylosing spondylitis. In TCRdb, the 5' RACE reads were re-called with MiXCR into one record per CDR3 protein. The sample contains 100,000 to 150,000 distinct CDR3 sequences, around 9.7% of which appear only once. This clonotype was seen repeatedly, ten times or more. Its antigen is as yet unknown. Study-wide points: Enrichment of disease-linked clones was reportedly significant in matched ankylosing spondylitis synovial fluid.

This receptor was taken from a male donor with ankylosing spondylitis or in good health (not recorded which). The material sequenced was blood, either unsorted or a sorted T cell fraction (not recorded which).

For the CDR3, the DNA is TGTGCCAGCAGTCAGCGAGGGGGGGCCCAAGGTTGGGATACGCAGTATTTT. Translating it yields CASSQRGGAQGWDTQYF. This chain links TRBV6-1 with TRBJ2-3, with D possibly matching TRBD2 (7 bases). Trimming cost V 5 bases and J 6 bases, with 24 bases left between them. Germline CDR1 reads MNHNS; CDR2 reads SASEGT. The CDR3 contains 17 residues.